This is a list of T cell receptor beta chains from one sample in a study of cytomegalovirus exposure and HLA in healthy donors. This table comes from immunoSEQ multiplex PCR, and its TCRdb copy is limited to in-frame clones, with some not included. The data contain around 120,000 clones, approximately 80% of them singletons. Sequenced input: PBMCs. These TCRs come from a woman aged 40 to 50 in good health and CMV-seronegative. CDR3s include the opening cysteine and the closing phenylalanine or tryptophan. D genes are given only for firm matches. Size values are once, few and many counts, or a class for expanded clones, and some rows have none.

j_call,clone_size,d_call,v_call,cdr3_nt,cdr3_aa
TRBJ2-1,-,TRBD2,TRBV7-3,TGTGCCAGCAGCTTGGTTAGCGGGGGGCACAATGAGCAGTTCTTC,CASSLVSGGHNEQFF
TRBJ1-5,-,-,TRBV7-2,TGTGCCAGCAGCCCCGCAAGGGGACCCCAGCATTTT,CASSPARGPQHF
TRBJ1-2,-,TRBD1,TRBV19,TGTGCCAGTAGTATTGGGTCGGGACAGGGCAGAGGCTACACCTTC,CASSIGSGQGRGYTF
TRBJ2-2,-,-,TRBV18,TGTGCCAGCTCACTGAAAGGGACACCTAACACCGGGGAGCTGTTTTTT,CASSLKGTPNTGELFF
TRBJ2-1,-,TRBD1,TRBV7-3,TGTGCCAGCAGCCGAGGAGGCGCGACAGGGAAGAATGAGCAGTTCTTC,CASSRGGATGKNEQFF
TRBJ1-1,-,TRBD1,TRBV28,TGTGCCAGCACCGTCCCGGCAGGGGGATACACTGAAGCTTTCTTT,CASTVPAGGYTEAFF
TRBJ2-7,-,TRBD2,TRBV6-5,TGTGCCAGCAGTTACGGGGGGGGTCACGAGCAGTACTTC,CASSYGGGHEQYF
TRBJ1-1,-,-,TRBV2,TGTGCCAGCTTGGACAGCATGAACACTGAAGCTTTCTTT,CASLDSMNTEAFF
TRBJ1-1,few,-,TRBV11-2,TGTGCCAGCAGCTGGGACGGGGGAGAAGCTTTCTTT,CASSWDGGEAFF
TRBJ1-2,few,TRBD1,TRBV19,TGTGCCGGACGGGACAGGGGGAATGGCTACACCTTC,CAGRDRGNGYTF
TRBJ2-7,-,-,TRBV28,TGTGCCAGCAAAGCCGGGGACAAAAGCTACGAGCAGTACTTC,CASKAGDKSYEQYF
TRBJ2-5,-,TRBD2,TRBV4-2,TGTGCCAGCAGCCGCTCCGGGACTAGCGGGGGAACTCAAGAGACCCAGTACTTC,CASSRSGTSGGTQETQYF
TRBJ1-6,once,TRBD1,TRBV28,TGTGCCAGCAGCGACGACAGGGGGCTATCACCCCTCCACTTT,CASSDDRGLSPLHF
TRBJ2-7,-,TRBD1,TRBV14,TGTGCCAGCAGCCAGCTACAGGGGTCCTACTACGAGCAGTACTTC,CASSQLQGSYYEQYF
TRBJ2-5,-,TRBD2,TRBV5-1,TGCGCCAGCAGCTTGGCCCGAACGGCTCCGGGACTAGCGGGATCCATCCAAGAGACCCAGTACTTC,CASSLARTAPGLAGSIQETQYF
TRBJ2-2,few,TRBD2,TRBV25-1,TGTGCCAGTAGCGGGGGCGCGCATGCCGGGGAGCTGTTTTTT,CASSGGAHAGELFF
TRBJ1-1,-,TRBD1,TRBV7-9,TGTGCCAGCAGCTTAGGGGCAGGGGGCTTTGCTGAAGCTTTCTTT,CASSLGAGGFAEAFF
TRBJ1-6,-,-,TRBV5-6,TGTGCCAGCAGCTTGGCCAGGGGAAATTCACCCCTCCACTTT,CASSLARGNSPLHF
TRBJ2-7,-,TRBD1,TRBV14,TGTGCCAGCAGCCCGACAGGGGGCGCGTTTTACGAGCAGTACTTC,CASSPTGGAFYEQYF
TRBJ2-1,-,TRBD2,TRBV6-5,TGTGCCAGCAGGTCCCAGCGGGACTCCTACAATGAGCAGTTCTTC,CASRSQRDSYNEQFF
TRBJ2-7,-,TRBD2,TRBV13,TGTGCCAGCAGCTCCCCGGCTAGCGGGGGGTACGAGCAGTACTTC,CASSSPASGGYEQYF
TRBJ1-3,-,TRBD1,TRBV6-1,TGTGCCAGCAGTAAAGGGACAGGGGGCTCTTCTGGAAACACCATATATTTT,CASSKGTGGSSGNTIYF
TRBJ2-1,once,TRBD1,TRBV10-1,TGCGCCAGTTCCGCCGGGACAGTGGACAATGAGCAGTTCTTC,CASSAGTVDNEQFF